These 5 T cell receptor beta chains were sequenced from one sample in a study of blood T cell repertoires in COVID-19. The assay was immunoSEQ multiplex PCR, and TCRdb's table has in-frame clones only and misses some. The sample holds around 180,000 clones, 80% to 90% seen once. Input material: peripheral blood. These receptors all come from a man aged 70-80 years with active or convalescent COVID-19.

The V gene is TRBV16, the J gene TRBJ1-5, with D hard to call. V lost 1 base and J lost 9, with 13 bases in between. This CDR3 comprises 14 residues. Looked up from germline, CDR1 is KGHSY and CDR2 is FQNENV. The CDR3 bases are TGTGCCAGCAGCCAATACACGGAGGTATGGCCCCAGCATTTT. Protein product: CASSQYTEVWPQHF.

CDR3 protein: CASSLSTSSVYEQYF. The DNA of the CDR3 is TGTGCCAGCAGTTTATCAACATCCTCCGTATACGAGCAGTACTTC. The chain carries TRBV27 and TRBJ2-7; D unclear. CDR3 length: 15 residues. Germline V gives CDR1 MNHEY, CDR2 SMNVEV (reference sequence). V dropped 0 bases and J dropped 4 bases, with 13 bases sitting between them.

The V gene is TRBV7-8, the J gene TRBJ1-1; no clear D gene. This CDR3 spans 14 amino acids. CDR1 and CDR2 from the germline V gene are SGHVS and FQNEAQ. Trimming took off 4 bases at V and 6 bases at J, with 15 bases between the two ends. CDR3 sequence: CASSSLAGEAEAFF. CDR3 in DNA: TGTGCCAGCAGCTCTCTGGCGGGCGAGGCTGAAGCTTTCTTT. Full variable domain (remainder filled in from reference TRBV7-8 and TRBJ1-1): GAGVSQSPRYKVAKRGQDVALRCDPISGHVSLFWYQQALGQGPEFLTYFQNEAQLDKSGLPSDRFFAERPEGSVSTLKIQRTQQEDSAVYLCASSSLAGEAEAFFGQGTRLTVV.

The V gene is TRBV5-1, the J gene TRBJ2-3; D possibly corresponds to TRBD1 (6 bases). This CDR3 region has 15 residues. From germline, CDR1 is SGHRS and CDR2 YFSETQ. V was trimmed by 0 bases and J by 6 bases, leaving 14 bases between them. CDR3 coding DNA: TGCGCCAGCAGCTTGGGACAGGAGTCTCTGGATACGCAGTATTTT. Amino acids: CASSLGQESLDTQYF.

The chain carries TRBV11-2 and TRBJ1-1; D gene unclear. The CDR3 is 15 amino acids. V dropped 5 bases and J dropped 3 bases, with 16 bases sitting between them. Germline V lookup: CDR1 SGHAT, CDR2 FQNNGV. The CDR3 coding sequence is TGTGCCAGCAGCCACTTCGGGAAAAGGGACACTGAAGCTTTCTTT. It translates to CASSHFGKRDTEAFF.